The next 23 T cell receptor beta chains were all read from a single sample in a study of CD8 T cells in Susac syndrome. Random hexamers were used to reverse transcribe the RNA input (about 0.5 to 1 ug). TCRdb fed the immunoSEQ multiplex PCR reads into MiXCR, producing one record per CDR3 protein. The top ten hold approximately 0.14% of the sample, which has around 160,000 distinct CDR3 sequences, about 93% seen once. Input material: CD4+ T cells from PBMCs. These receptors were collected from a human donor in good health.

The chain has TRBV13 and TRBJ1-2; D remains unclear. CDR1 is PRHDT and CDR2 is FYEKMQ in the germline V gene (reference sequence). This CDR3 spans 16 amino acids. V lost 4 bases, J lost 4 bases, and 19 bases lay in between. The DNA for the CDR3 is TGTGCCAGCAGCTCCCGGGGAGAATTGGCTATCTATGGCTACACCTTC. Translating it yields CASSSRGELAIYGYTF.

The chain employs TRBV19 and TRBJ1-2; the D is unclear. The length of the CDR3 is 11 residues. Between the trimmed V and J ends, which lost 7 bases and 3 bases, there was a span of 6 bases. Germline loops: CDR1 LNHDA, CDR2 SQIVND (reference sequence). CDR3 residues: CASKRDYGYTF. The DNA of the CDR3 is TGTGCCAGTAAAAGGGACTATGGCTACACCTTC.

The rearrangement uses TRBV5-4 and TRBJ1-2; 9 bases agree with TRBD1. CDR1 and CDR2 from the germline V gene are SGHNT and YYREEE (reference sequence). The J segment lost 4 bases and the V segment lost 0 bases, leaving 7 bases of the junction unmatched. The CDR3 sequence is 16 residues long. The CDR3, as DNA: TGTGCCAGCAGCTTGGGGGGGACAGGGAGGGGCTATGGCTACACCTTC. Protein: CASSLGGTGRGYGYTF.

The chain links TRBV5-6 to TRBJ2-3; D gene ambiguous. The length of the CDR3 is 16 residues. Germline loops: CDR1 SGHDT, CDR2 YYEEEE. Trimming took 0 bases from V and 0 from J, leaving 11 bases between them. CDR3 region: CASSLVKRTSTDTQYF. The DNA of the CDR3 is TGTGCCAGCAGCTTGGTCAAGCGTACAAGCACAGATACGCAGTATTTT.

The chain has TRBV7-3 and TRBJ2-2; D gene uncertain. Per germline, CDR1 SGHTA and CDR2 FQGTGA. Trimming took off 6 bases at V and 1 base at J, with 9 bases between the two ends. This CDR3 comprises 14 residues. The CDR3 DNA reads TGTGCCAGCAGTAAGATTGGGAACACCGGGGAGCTGTTTTTT. Encoded protein: CASSKIGNTGELFF.

The V gene is TRBV3-1, the J gene TRBJ2-5; D might be TRBD1 (6 bases). The V gene lost 0 bases and the J gene lost 0 bases, with 8 bases spanning the gap. The CDR3 runs to 15 residues. CDR1 and CDR2 (germline): LGHDT, YNNKEL (reference sequence). The CDR3, as DNA: TGTGCCAGCAGCCAAGAGACAGGTAACCAAGAGACCCAGTACTTC. Residues: CASSQETGNQETQYF.

This rearrangement joins TRBV19 to TRBJ2-4, with 9 bases aligning to TRBD1. Trimming cost V 9 bases and J 6 bases; bases outside gene matches: 12. Per germline, CDR1 LNHDA and CDR2 SQIVND (reference sequence). This CDR3 comprises 15 residues. In nucleotides, the CDR3 is TGTGCCAGCTCTCCGGACAGGGGAGTTGGAAACATTCAGTACTTC. Translation: CASSPDRGVGNIQYF.

The V gene is TRBV20-1, the J gene TRBJ1-1; 11 nucleotides line up with TRBD1. There are 12 residues in the CDR3. Trimming at V came to 6 bases and at J to 6 bases, leaving 3 bases not matched to a gene. Germline lookup yields CDR1 DFQATT and CDR2 SNEGSKA (reference sequence). CDR3 coding DNA: TGCAGTGCACCGGACAGGGGGCCTGAAGCTTTCTTT. Translating gives CSAPDRGPEAFF.

The rearrangement uses TRBV5-1 and TRBJ2-1; 9 bases match TRBD1. CDR1 SGHRS and CDR2 YFSETQ come from the germline V gene. The CDR3 loop spans 12 amino acids. The ends lost 6 bases at V and 14 bases at J; junction bases unmatched: 9. This chain's CDR3 is CASNPGQGYEFF. The CDR3 DNA reads as TGCGCCAGCAATCCGGGACAGGGATACGAGTTCTTC. Full variable domain (rest looked up from reference TRBV5-1 and TRBJ2-1): KAGVTQTPRYLIKTRGQQVTLSCSPISGHRSVSWYQQTPGQGLQFLFEYFSETQRNKGNFPGRFSGRQFSNSRSEMNVSTLELGDSALYLCASNPGQGYEFFGPGTRLTVL.

The chain carries TRBV4-1 and TRBJ2-3; D not resolved. The CDR3 sequence is 13 residues long. Trimming cost V 5 bases and J 2 bases, with 8 bases left between them. Germline CDR1 and CDR2: MGHRA and YSYEKL. In DNA form, the CDR3 reads TGCGCCAGCAGCATCGGACCCACAGATACGCAGTATTTT. This codes for CASSIGPTDTQYF.

The chain employs TRBV12-3 or TRBV12-4 and TRBJ1-5; tentative D call: TRBD1 (6 bases). With 6 bases removed from V and 1 base from J, the gap between germline ends came to 16 bases. The CDR3 sequence is 16 residues long. Written as DNA, the CDR3 is TGTGCCAGCAGAATAGGGGGGCCGGTGAGCAATCAGCCCCAGCATTTT. This gives the protein CASRIGGPVSNQPQHF.

J is TRBJ1-1 and V is TRBV7-9, with 11 bases lining up with TRBD1. This CDR3 contains 19 residues. Trimming removed 0 bases from V and 0 bases from J; junction bases left unmatched: 9. Germline CDR1 reads SEHNR; CDR2 reads FQNEAQ (reference sequence). CDR3 bases: TGTGCCAGCAGCTTAGCTTTCGGACAGGGGGCGCGTCTGAACACTGAAGCTTTCTTT. Protein product: CASSLAFGQGARLNTEAFF.

This chain joins TRBV20-1 and TRBJ1-5; 8 bases fit TRBD1. The CDR3 is 16 amino acids. Germline trimming cut 5 bases from V and 3 bases from J; bases unmatched to any gene: 12. CDR1 is DFQATT and CDR2 is SNEGSKA in the germline V gene (reference sequence). The CDR3 sequence is CSAGQGASPDNQPQHF. The CDR3 nucleotides are TGCAGTGCTGGTCAGGGGGCTAGCCCTGACAATCAGCCCCAGCATTTT.

This clonotype occurred once. The chain is built from TRBV6-2 or TRBV6-3 and TRBJ2-5; D gene unclear. V was trimmed by 5 bases and J by 10 bases, leaving 14 bases between them. CDR1 MNHEY and CDR2 SVGEGT come from the germline V gene. The CDR3 runs to 12 residues. The CDR3 loop reads CASSRYERIQYF. The CDR3, as DNA: TGTGCCAGCAGTAGATACGAGAGGATCCAGTACTTC.

The chain couples TRBV9 to TRBJ1-2; 7 bases map to TRBD1. CDR3 size: 14 residues. V shed 3 bases and J 3 bases; nucleotides not matched to a gene: 5. Germline CDR1 is SGDLS and CDR2 is YYNGEE. The DNA of the CDR3 is TGTGCCAGCAGCGCGTTAGGGGGCGACTATGGCTACACCTTC. This sequence encodes CASSALGGDYGYTF.

V and J are TRBV3-1 and TRBJ2-7, with D possibly matching TRBD2 (6 bases). This CDR3 is built from 14 residues. Trimming left V 3 bases short and J 5 bases short, with 14 bases between. The V gene's germline CDR1 is LGHDT and CDR2 YNNKEL (reference sequence). CDR3 loop: CASSHPRAGHEQYF. Written as DNA, the CDR3 is TGTGCCAGCAGCCACCCCCGGGCGGGGCACGAGCAGTACTTC.

DNA for the CDR3: TGTGCCAGCAGTTTGCGTTTGGGCACCGGGGAGCTGTTTTTT. It translates to CASSLRLGTGELFF. The V and J genes are TRBV12-3 or TRBV12-4 and TRBJ2-2; D call uncertain. With 3 bases removed from V and 4 bases from J, the gap between germline ends came to 9 bases. The length of the CDR3 is 14 residues.

This rearrangement joins TRBV6-5 to TRBJ1-1; D is possibly TRBD1 (6 bases). V was trimmed by 4 bases and J by 3 bases, leaving 18 bases between them. CDR1 is MNHEY and CDR2 is SVGAGI in the germline V gene. CDR3 length equals 16 residues. CDR3 in amino acids: CASSSAGVGGYTEAFF. Here the CDR3 DNA reads TGTGCCAGCAGTTCCGCAGGGGTAGGAGGCTACACTGAAGCTTTCTTT.

The chain has TRBV12-3 or TRBV12-4 and TRBJ2-7, with 7 bases that match TRBD1. V was clipped by 6 bases and J by 4 bases; unmatched bases: 6. This CDR3 region has 13 residues. CDR3 region: CASSSQGLYEQYF. For the CDR3, the DNA is TGTGCCAGCAGCTCACAGGGGCTGTACGAGCAGTACTTC.

The chain employs TRBV5-1 and TRBJ2-7, with 7 bases that match TRBD2. CDR1 SGHRS and CDR2 YFSETQ come from the germline V gene. Trimming cost V 0 bases and J 0 bases; bases outside gene matches: 3. The CDR3 is made up of 15 amino acids. The CDR3 sequence: CASSLELALSYEQYF. CDR3 bases: TGCGCCAGCAGCTTGGAACTAGCGCTCTCCTACGAGCAGTACTTC. The entire variable domain, with the rest obtained from reference TRBV5-1 and TRBJ2-7, is as follows: KAGVTQTPRYLIKTRGQQVTLSCSPISGHRSVSWYQQTPGQGLQFLFEYFSETQRNKGNFPGRFSGRQFSNSRSEMNVSTLELGDSALYLCASSLELALSYEQYFGPGTRLTVT.

The chain recombines TRBV6-6 with TRBJ2-2; TRBD2 aligns across 9 bases. Germline V gene data show CDR1 as MNHNY and CDR2 as SVGAGI (reference sequence). V trimming: 7 bases; J trimming: 0 bases; junction bases outside the gene matches: 3. This CDR3 contains 15 residues. This CDR3 reads CASTLAGANTGELFF. CDR3 coding DNA: TGTGCCAGCACCTTAGCGGGGGCGAACACCGGGGAGCTGTTTTTT.

J is TRBJ2-1 and V is TRBV30, with 8 positions matching TRBD2. Germline trimming cut 3 bases from V and 3 bases from J; bases unmatched to any gene: 4. The germline V gene encodes CDR1 GTSNPN and CDR2 SVGIG (reference sequence). The CDR3 loop spans 14 amino acids. DNA of the CDR3: TGTGCCTGGAGAACTAGCGGATTCTACAATGAGCAGTTCTTC. Protein sequence: CAWRTSGFYNEQFF.

The chain links TRBV18 to TRBJ2-1, with D tentatively TRBD1 (5 bases). Germline CDR1 KGHSH, CDR2 LQKENI. V dropped 8 bases and J dropped 9 bases, with 14 bases sitting between them. The CDR3 length is 12 residues. CDR3 amino acids: CASAPTEAEQFF. CDR3 nucleotide sequence: TGTGCCAGCGCCCCGACAGAGGCTGAGCAGTTCTTC. The complete variable domain, with remaining parts taken from reference TRBV18 and TRBJ2-1, reads NAGVMQNPRHLVRRRGQEARLRCSPMKGHSHVYWYRQLPEEGLKFMVYLQKENIIDESGMPKERFSAEFPKEGPSILRIQQVVRGDSAAYFCASAPTEAEQFFGPGTRLTVL.